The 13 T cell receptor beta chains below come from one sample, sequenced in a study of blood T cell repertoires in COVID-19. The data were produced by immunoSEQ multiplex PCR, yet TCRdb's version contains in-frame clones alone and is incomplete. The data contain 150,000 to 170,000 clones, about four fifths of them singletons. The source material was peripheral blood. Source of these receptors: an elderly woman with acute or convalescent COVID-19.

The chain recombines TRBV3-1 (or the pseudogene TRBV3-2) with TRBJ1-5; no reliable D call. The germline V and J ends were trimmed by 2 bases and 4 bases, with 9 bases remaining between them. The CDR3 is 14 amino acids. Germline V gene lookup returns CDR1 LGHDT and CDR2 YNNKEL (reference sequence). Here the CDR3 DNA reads TGTGCCAGCAGCCAATCCTCAGGAAATCAGCCCCAGCATTTT. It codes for CASSQSSGNQPQHF.

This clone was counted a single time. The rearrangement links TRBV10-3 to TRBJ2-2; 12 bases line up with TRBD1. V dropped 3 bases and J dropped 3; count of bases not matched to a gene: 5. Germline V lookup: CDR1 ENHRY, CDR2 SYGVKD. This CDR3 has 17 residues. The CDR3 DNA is TGTGCCATCAGTGACCGGGACAGGGGGCCGTACACCGGGGAGCTGTTTTTT. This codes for CAISDRDRGPYTGELFF.

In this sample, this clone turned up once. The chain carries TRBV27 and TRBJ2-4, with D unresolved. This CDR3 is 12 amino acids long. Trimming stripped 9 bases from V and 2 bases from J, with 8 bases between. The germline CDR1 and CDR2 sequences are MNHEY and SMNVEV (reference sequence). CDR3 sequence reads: CASVGPKNIQYF. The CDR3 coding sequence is TGTGCCAGTGTTGGGCCCAAAAACATTCAGTACTTC.

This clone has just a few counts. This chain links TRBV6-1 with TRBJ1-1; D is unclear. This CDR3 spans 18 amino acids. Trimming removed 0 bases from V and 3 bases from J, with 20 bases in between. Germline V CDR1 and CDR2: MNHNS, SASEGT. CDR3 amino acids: CASSEALSFGTADTEAFF. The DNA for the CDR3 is TGTGCCAGCAGTGAAGCGCTTTCTTTCGGCACTGCGGACACTGAAGCTTTCTTT.

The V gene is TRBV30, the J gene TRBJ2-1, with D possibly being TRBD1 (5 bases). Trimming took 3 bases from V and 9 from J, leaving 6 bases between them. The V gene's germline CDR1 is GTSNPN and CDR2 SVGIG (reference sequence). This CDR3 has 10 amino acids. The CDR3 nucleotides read TGTGCCTGGAGAAGGGGTGAGCAGTTCTTC. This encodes CAWRRGEQFF.

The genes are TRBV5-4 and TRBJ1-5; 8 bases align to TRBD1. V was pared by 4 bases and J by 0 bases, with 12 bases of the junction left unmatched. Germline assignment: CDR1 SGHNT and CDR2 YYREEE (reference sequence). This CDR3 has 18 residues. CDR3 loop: CASSPPTDRGPSNQPQHF. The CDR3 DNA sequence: TGTGCCAGCAGCCCACCCACCGACAGGGGCCCTAGCAATCAGCCCCAGCATTTT.

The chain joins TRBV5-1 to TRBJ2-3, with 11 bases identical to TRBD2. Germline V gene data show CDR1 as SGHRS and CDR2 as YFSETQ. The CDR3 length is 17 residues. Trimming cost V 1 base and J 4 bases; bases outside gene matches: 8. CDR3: CASSLLAGGSGADTQYF. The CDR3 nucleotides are TGCGCCAGCAGCTTGCTAGCGGGGGGTTCGGGAGCAGATACGCAGTATTTT.

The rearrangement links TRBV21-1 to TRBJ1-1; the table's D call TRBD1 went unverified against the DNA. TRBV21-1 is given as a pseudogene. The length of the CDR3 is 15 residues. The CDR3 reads CASSKGDSQDTEAFF. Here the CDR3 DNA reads TGTGCCAGCAGCAAAGGGGACAGCCAAGACACTGAAGCTTTCTTT.

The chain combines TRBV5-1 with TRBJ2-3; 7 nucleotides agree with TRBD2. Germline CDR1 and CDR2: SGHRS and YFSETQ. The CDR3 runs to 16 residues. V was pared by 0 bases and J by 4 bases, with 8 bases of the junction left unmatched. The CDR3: CASSLVAGDGADTQYF. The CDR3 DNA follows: TGCGCCAGCAGCTTGGTTGCGGGGGACGGGGCAGATACGCAGTATTTT.

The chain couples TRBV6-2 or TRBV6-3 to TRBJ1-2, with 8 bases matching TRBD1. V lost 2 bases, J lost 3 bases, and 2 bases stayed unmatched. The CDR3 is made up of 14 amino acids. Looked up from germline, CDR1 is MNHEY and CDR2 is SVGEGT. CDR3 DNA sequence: TGTGCCAGCAGTTACCAGGGACAGGACTATGGCTACACCTTC. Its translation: CASSYQGQDYGYTF.

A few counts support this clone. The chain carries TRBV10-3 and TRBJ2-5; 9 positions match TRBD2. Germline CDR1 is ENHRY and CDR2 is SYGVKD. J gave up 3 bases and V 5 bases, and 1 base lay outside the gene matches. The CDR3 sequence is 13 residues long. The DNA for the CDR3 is TGTGCCATCAGTTTAGCGGGAGAAGAGACCCAGTACTTC. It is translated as CAISLAGEETQYF.

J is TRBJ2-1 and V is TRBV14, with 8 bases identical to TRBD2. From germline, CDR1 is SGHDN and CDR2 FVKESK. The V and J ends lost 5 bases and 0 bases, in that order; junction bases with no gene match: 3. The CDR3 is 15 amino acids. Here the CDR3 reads CASSLAGSSYNEQFF. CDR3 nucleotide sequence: TGTGCCAGCAGCTTAGCGGGGAGCTCCTACAATGAGCAGTTCTTC. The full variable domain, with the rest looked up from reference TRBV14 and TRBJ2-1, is EAGVTQFPSHSVIEKGQTVTLRCDPISGHDNLYWYRRVMGKEIKFLLHFVKESKQDESGMPNNRFLAERTGGTYSTLKVQPAELEDSGVYFCASSLAGSSYNEQFFGPGTRLTVL.

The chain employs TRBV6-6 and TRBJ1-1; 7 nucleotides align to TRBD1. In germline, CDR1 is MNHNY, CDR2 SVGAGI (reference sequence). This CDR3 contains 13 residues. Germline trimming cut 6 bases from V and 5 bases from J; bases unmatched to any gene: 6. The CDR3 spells CASRGGARTEAFF. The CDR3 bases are TGTGCCAGCAGAGGGGGCGCGAGGACTGAAGCTTTCTTT.